The 32 T cell receptor beta chains presented below share a single source sample, sequenced in a study of T-cell memory formation after mild COVID-19. One entry per CDR3 protein results from TCRdb running MiXCR on the 5' RACE reads. This repertoire shows fewer than 95,000 distinct CDR3 sequences, about 15% found once; its top ten account for approximately 39%. Sequences were obtained from PBMCs or a T cell subset sorted from them (not recorded which). The receptors originated from a man between 18 and 35 years old who had mild COVID-19 (a few samples of this study predate the infection). Cell type and time point are not known.

The gene calls are TRBV13 and TRBJ2-7; D may be TRBD1 (5 bases). There are 13 residues in the CDR3. Germline CDR1 and CDR2: PRHDT and FYEKMQ (reference sequence). Trimming took off 3 bases at V and 4 bases at J, with 10 bases between the two ends. The CDR3: CASSLTADYEQYF. The CDR3 DNA is TGTGCCAGCAGCTTGACAGCCGATTACGAGCAGTACTTC.

The rearrangement links TRBV7-9 to TRBJ2-7; tentative D call: TRBD2 (6 bases). The CDR3 extends over 12 amino acids. Looked up from germline, CDR1 is SEHNR and CDR2 is FQNEAQ (reference sequence). V lost 5 bases and J 6 bases, leaving 11 bases between the germline ends. In DNA form, the CDR3 reads TGTGCCAGCAGCCTGGCCGGGGGCGAGCAGTACTTC. Translation: CASSLAGGEQYF.

This chain links TRBV10-3 with TRBJ2-2, with a tentative D call TRBD1 (5 bases). Germline V gene lookup returns CDR1 ENHRY and CDR2 SYGVKD. The germline V and J ends were trimmed by 11 bases and 1 base, with 8 bases remaining between them. The CDR3 is 12 amino acids. The CDR3 here is CAVDRNTGELFF. In DNA, the CDR3 is TGTGCCGTCGACAGGAACACCGGGGAGCTGTTTTTT.

This clonotype was seen a handful of times. This chain joins TRBV11-1 and TRBJ1-3; D unresolved. The germline V gene encodes CDR1 SGHAT and CDR2 FQDESV (reference sequence). V lost 4 bases and J 0 bases, leaving 16 bases between the germline ends. This CDR3 spans 17 amino acids. In nucleotides, the CDR3 is TGTGCCAGCAGCTCCTTACCCCGGACGGACTCTGGAAACACCATATATTTT. Protein sequence: CASSSLPRTDSGNTIYF.

The chain links TRBV7-2 to TRBJ2-7; D not resolved. The CDR3 extends over 12 amino acids. CDR1 is SGHTA, CDR2 FQGNSA, per germline. The V end lost 5 bases, the J end lost 4 bases, and 9 bases lay between the germline ends. CDR3 protein: CASSPDGYEQYV. Written as DNA, the CDR3 is TGTGCCAGCAGCCCAGACGGATACGAGCAGTACGTC.

In this sample, this clonotype turned up a few times. CDR3 bases: TGCAGTGCTAGACCGGGCCCAAATTCACCCCTCCACTTT. It encodes CSARPGPNSPLHF. V usage is TRBV20-1 and J usage is TRBJ1-6, with D uncertain. The V gene lost 2 bases and the J gene lost 7 bases, with 9 bases spanning the gap. This CDR3 has 13 amino acids. Per the germline V gene, CDR1 is DFQATT and CDR2 is SNEGSKA (reference sequence).

In this sample, this clonotype turned up a few times. A read error is possible here, since a much larger clone lies one base away. The CDR3, as DNA: TGTGCCAGCAGCTTCAAGTCCGGGACGGCGGAGAGCATATATTTT. Translating it yields CASSFKSGTAESIYF. The chain recombines TRBV5-5 with TRBJ1-3; D is possibly TRBD1 (5 bases). CDR1 is SGHKS, CDR2 YYEKEE, per germline (reference sequence). Trimming cost V 2 bases and J 12 bases, with 21 bases left between them. The CDR3 is made up of 15 amino acids.

The chain uses TRBV12-3 or TRBV12-4 and TRBJ2-3, with D perhaps matching TRBD1 (6 bases). The germline V and J ends were trimmed by 5 bases and 7 bases, with 22 bases remaining between them. The CDR3 is 16 residues long. CDR3 DNA: TGTGCCAGCAGTCCGATTGGACAGTACCACAATAATACGCAGTATTTT. Its protein is CASSPIGQYHNNTQYF.

There are a few counts of this clonotype. The rearrangement uses TRBV5-1 and TRBJ2-5, with 13 positions matching TRBD2. This CDR3 is 16 amino acids long. Germline V gene sequence: CDR1 SGHRS, CDR2 YFSETQ. V lost 0 bases to trimming and J lost 6 bases; unmatched junction nucleotides: 5. The CDR3 sequence is CASSLELAGGRKTQYF. The CDR3 nucleotides read TGCGCCAGCAGCTTGGAACTAGCGGGGGGGCGAAAGACCCAGTACTTC.

The sample holds a few counts of this clonotype. The rearrangement joins TRBV6-5 to TRBJ2-1; TRBD2 is a possible D gene (6 bases). This CDR3 is 14 amino acids long. CDR1 and CDR2 from the germline V gene are MNHEY and SVGAGI. Trimming took off 6 bases at V and 10 bases at J, with 19 bases between the two ends. The CDR3 DNA is TGTGCCAGCAGACAGGACGGGACTGTTGAGGAGCAGTTCTTC. Translated, it gives CASRQDGTVEEQFF.

The genes are TRBV5-5 and TRBJ2-2; a weak D match, TRBD1 (6 bases). The germline V gene encodes CDR1 SGHKS and CDR2 YYEKEE (reference sequence). The CDR3 has 15 amino acids. The germline V and J ends were trimmed by 4 bases and 3 bases, with 13 bases remaining between them. The CDR3 spells CASSGGHLDTGELFF. CDR3 DNA: TGTGCCAGCAGCGGGGGACACCTTGACACCGGGGAGCTGTTTTTT.

This chain connects TRBV5-5 to TRBJ2-5, with D unclear. Germline V gene data show CDR1 as SGHKS and CDR2 as YYEKEE (reference sequence). This CDR3 region has 13 residues. Trimming shortened V by 1 base and J by 3 bases, and 7 bases separated the two germline ends. For the CDR3, the DNA is TGTGCCAGCAGCTTGAACGCGGAAGAGACCCAGTACTTC. Translated, it gives CASSLNAEETQYF.

This clonotype was picked up a small number of times. The limits of the CDR3 on the DNA are not certain, so only TCRdb's listed CDR3 is given. The CDR3 here is CASSLRLGTAEMKNCFF. This chain links TRBV5-1 with TRBJ1-4. The germline V gene encodes CDR1 SGHRS and CDR2 YFSETQ. The CDR3 length equals 17 residues, ends included.

This clonotype was observed a few times. V gene TRBV3-1 combines with J gene TRBJ2-2; 10 bases agree with TRBD2. The CDR3 sequence is 18 residues long. The germline V gene encodes CDR1 LGHDT and CDR2 YNNKEL (reference sequence). V lost 1 base, J lost 1 base, and 6 bases stayed unmatched. The CDR3 region has the DNA TGTGCCAGCAGCCAAGTCCTTTGGACTAGCGGGAACACCGGGGAGCTGTTTTTT. This sequence encodes CASSQVLWTSGNTGELFF.

The chain combines TRBV28 with TRBJ2-7; D may be TRBD1 or TRBD2 (5 bases each). There are 13 residues in the CDR3. CDR1 and CDR2 from the germline V gene are MDHEN and SYDVKM. V was pared by 6 bases and J by 3 bases, with 12 bases between. The DNA of the CDR3 is TGTGCCAGCAGCTCCGGGACGGACTACGAGCAGTACGTC. Translated, it gives CASSSGTDYEQYV.

This clonotype has more than one count but fewer than ten. The chain links TRBV10-3 to TRBJ2-3; 7 bases fit TRBD2. This CDR3 is 14 amino acids long. The ends lost 10 bases at V and 0 bases at J; junction bases unmatched: 7. Germline V gene sequence: CDR1 ENHRY, CDR2 SYGVKD. The CDR3 sequence: CATLTSESTDTQYF. DNA of the CDR3: TGTGCCACCCTTACTAGCGAGAGCACAGATACGCAGTATTTT.

This clonotype was seen only a few times. The CDR3 region has the DNA TGTGCCAGCAGTTACTCGTGGGGGAACACTGAAGCTTTCTTT. Protein sequence: CASSYSWGNTEAFF. The chain combines TRBV6-5 with TRBJ1-1; D remains ambiguous. Trimming pared 0 bases from V and 1 base from J, leaving 6 bases between. Germline V gives CDR1 MNHEY, CDR2 SVGAGI. This CDR3 has 14 amino acids.

This clonotype was recorded a few times. This sequence joins TRBV27 and TRBJ2-5, with a weak D call TRBD1 (6 bases). Per the germline V gene, CDR1 is MNHEY and CDR2 is SMNVEV (reference sequence). This CDR3 spans 15 amino acids. V dropped 0 bases and J dropped 3 bases, with 11 bases sitting between them. Here the CDR3 reads CASSLSIRGEETQYF. The CDR3 bases are TGTGCCAGCAGTTTATCGATCAGGGGCGAAGAGACCCAGTACTTC.

This chain links TRBV4-3 with TRBJ2-1; unclear D gene. The V gene lost 0 bases and the J gene lost 8 bases, with 8 bases spanning the gap. The germline V gene encodes CDR1 LGHNA and CDR2 YSLEER. The CDR3 has 13 residues. In DNA, the CDR3 is TGCGCCAGCAGCCAAGATAGCCTCGATGAGCAGTTCTTC. Translating gives CASSQDSLDEQFF.

V is TRBV28 and J is TRBJ1-5, with 8 bases lining up with TRBD1. The V gene end was trimmed by 5 bases and the J gene end by 5 bases; junction bases not matched to a gene: 5. Germline CDR1 MDHEN, CDR2 SYDVKM. This CDR3 contains 14 residues. The CDR3 spells CASSEGQGHQPQHF. Here the CDR3 DNA reads TGTGCCAGCAGTGAAGGACAGGGCCATCAGCCCCAGCATTTT.

V gene TRBV7-9 combines with J gene TRBJ1-2, with TRBD1 matching over 7 bases. Germline V lookup: CDR1 SEHNR, CDR2 FQNEAQ (reference sequence). CDR3 length equals 13 residues. Germline trimming cut 7 bases from V and 7 bases from J; bases unmatched to any gene: 9. The CDR3 nucleotides are TGTGCCAGCACCCAGGGGACAGCGGCTGGCTACACCTTC. This sequence encodes CASTQGTAAGYTF.

In this sample, this clonotype turned up a few times. The V call is TRBV11-3, the J call TRBJ2-5; 7 bases line up with TRBD2. Germline V gene lookup returns CDR1 SGHNT and CDR2 YENEEA. This CDR3 is 14 amino acids long. V lost 2 bases and J lost 3; bases outside the gene matches: 3. The DNA for the CDR3 is TGTGCCAGCAGCTTAAGACGGGGGGAAGAGACCCAGTACTTC. This codes for CASSLRRGEETQYF.

This clonotype turned up a few times. The rearrangement uses TRBV27 and TRBJ1-1; D call uncertain. The CDR3 is made up of 14 amino acids. Germline CDR1 and CDR2: MNHEY and SMNVEV (reference sequence). The V end lost 6 bases, the J end lost 5 bases, and 16 bases lay between the germline ends. CDR3 bases: TGTGCCAGCAGCTTAACTCCCGGTAGGACTGAAGCTTTCTTT. This sequence encodes CASSLTPGRTEAFF.

This clonotype was observed a handful of times. This rearrangement joins TRBV7-6 to TRBJ2-1, with TRBD1 as a possible D gene (7 bases). CDR3 length: 16 residues. Germline V gene lookup returns CDR1 SGHVS and CDR2 FNYEAQ. V was pared by 0 bases and J by 5 bases, with 14 bases between. CDR3 nucleotide sequence: TGTGCCAGCAGCTTAGCGCAGGGGGGTAGCGACAATGAGCAGTTCTTC. This gives the protein CASSLAQGGSDNEQFF.

This clonotype has more than one count but fewer than ten. The chain carries TRBV4-3 and TRBJ2-4; the D gene is possibly TRBD1 (5 bases). The germline V gene has CDR1 LGHNA and CDR2 YSLEER. Trimming shortened V by 0 bases and J by 8 bases, and 14 bases separated the two germline ends. CDR3 length: 15 residues. This CDR3 is CASSQEAGNLDIQYF. Here the CDR3 DNA reads TGCGCCAGCAGCCAAGAGGCAGGGAATCTTGACATTCAGTACTTC.

J is TRBJ2-1 and V is TRBV7-9, with D tentatively TRBD1 or TRBD2 (5 bases each). The CDR3 contains 14 residues. Between the trimmed V and J ends, which lost 4 bases and 8 bases, there was a span of 15 bases. CDR1 SEHNR and CDR2 FQNEAQ come from the germline V gene (reference sequence). This CDR3 reads CASSSREGWDEQFF. CDR3 DNA sequence: TGTGCCAGCAGCTCCCGTGAGGGGTGGGATGAGCAGTTCTTC.

The table lists this clonotype with a few counts. The chain recombines TRBV9 with TRBJ2-2; D is tentatively TRBD1 or TRBD2 (5 bases each). Trimming took 7 bases from V and 4 from J, leaving 8 bases between them. CDR3 length: 12 residues. The germline CDR1 and CDR2 sequences are SGDLS and YYNGEE. Here the CDR3 DNA reads TGTGCCAGCCGGGGACCCACCGGGGAGCTGTTTTTT. Its protein product is CASRGPTGELFF. The full variable domain, completed using reference TRBV9 and TRBJ2-2, is DSGVTQTPKHLITATGQRVTLRCSPRSGDLSVYWYQQSLDQGLQFLIQYYNGEERAKGNILERFSAQQFPDLHSELNLSSLELGDSALYFCASRGPTGELFFGEGSRLTVL.

There are a few counts of this clonotype. V usage is TRBV14 and J usage is TRBJ2-2; no definite D call. The CDR3 runs 15 residues. V lost 1 base and J lost 4, with 10 bases in between. The germline CDR1 and CDR2 sequences are SGHDN and FVKESK. The CDR3 sequence: CASSQASGLTGELFF. The CDR3 DNA follows: TGTGCCAGCAGCCAAGCATCCGGGCTCACCGGGGAGCTGTTTTTT.

This rearrangement joins TRBV3-1 to TRBJ2-4, with TRBD1 as a possible D gene (5 bases). Trimming took 3 bases from V and 9 from J, leaving 18 bases between them. The CDR3 spans 15 residues. Germline loops: CDR1 LGHDT, CDR2 YNNKEL (reference sequence). The CDR3 DNA is TGTGCCAGCAGCCACATCCGGACACTTCCCCCCATTCAGTACTTC. Translation gives CASSHIRTLPPIQYF.

V is TRBV7-6 and J is TRBJ1-1, with D unresolved. V was shortened by 5 bases and J by 1 base, with 17 bases between the two germline ends. CDR1 is SGHVS and CDR2 is FNYEAQ in the germline V gene. There are 16 residues in the CDR3. This CDR3 is CASSPGRSYSNTEAFF. In DNA, the CDR3 is TGTGCCAGCAGCCCCGGCAGGAGCTATTCGAACACTGAAGCTTTCTTT.

This clonotype was counted between two and nine times. V and J are TRBV10-2 and TRBJ2-5; D possibly matches TRBD1 or TRBD2 (5 bases each). This CDR3 contains 15 residues. Germline V gene lookup returns CDR1 WSHSY and CDR2 SAAADI. Trimming took off 8 bases at V and 0 bases at J, with 16 bases between the two ends. CDR3 sequence: CASSKGPPYQETQYF. In nucleotides, the CDR3 is TGCGCCAGCTCTAAGGGACCACCGTACCAAGAGACCCAGTACTTC.

There are a few counts of this clonotype. The genes are TRBV6-2 or TRBV6-3 and TRBJ2-1, with D possibly being TRBD1 (6 bases). Germline V gene sequence: CDR1 MNHEY, CDR2 SVGEGT. Trimming removed 6 bases at V and 4 bases at J, with 13 bases between. The CDR3 extends over 14 amino acids. DNA for the CDR3: TGTGCCAGCAGATCGGACAGCCTATACAATGAGCAGTTCTTC. Translation: CASRSDSLYNEQFF.